The next 14 T cell receptor beta chains were all read from a single sample in a study of blood T cells in healthy people across ages. Sample-barcoded 5' priming and a J-beta primer mix drove a second PCR of roughly 6 to 12 cycles. TCRdb called the 5' RACE reads again in MiXCR, with one record for every CDR3 protein. The data show roughly 790,000 distinct CDR3 sequences, with around 46% seen just once and 20% held by the top ten. The sample was blood. Receptors originate from a woman aged 55-70 years in good health.

This chain links TRBV5-1 with TRBJ2-3; unclear D gene. Germline V gene sequence: CDR1 SGHRS, CDR2 YFSETQ. V dropped 4 bases and J dropped 2 bases, with 14 bases sitting between them. The CDR3 length is 15 residues. CDR3 sequence: CASSIDGRITDTQYF. In DNA form, the CDR3 reads TGCGCCAGCAGCATCGACGGACGAATCACAGATACGCAGTATTTT.

This clonotype was found a few times. The chain combines TRBV7-9 with TRBJ2-7; 9 positions match TRBD1. Germline-derived CDR1 and CDR2 are SEHNR and FQNEAQ (reference sequence). CDR3 length: 16 amino acids. With 3 bases clipped from V and 2 bases from J, the junction kept 8 bases outside the gene matches. The CDR3 loop reads CASSFTGTGNPYEQYF. The DNA of the CDR3 is TGTGCCAGCAGCTTCACCGGGACAGGGAACCCCTACGAGCAGTACTTC.

This clonotype has a handful of counts. This sequence joins TRBV20-1 and TRBJ2-7; 7 bases match TRBD2. The junction had 10 bases not matched to a gene; V was cut back by 5 bases and J by 3 bases. CDR3 size: 14 residues. The germline V gene encodes CDR1 DFQATT and CDR2 SNEGSKA (reference sequence). CDR3 in DNA: TGCAGTGCTGGCCCTCGAGCGGGACTCTACGAGCAGTACTTC. Translated: CSAGPRAGLYEQYF.

This chain joins TRBV9 and TRBJ2-7, with D tentatively TRBD1 or TRBD2 (5 bases each). CDR3 length equals 14 residues. V lost 2 bases to trimming and J lost 0 bases, with 9 bases between them. Germline CDR1 is SGDLS and CDR2 is YYNGEE. CDR3 nucleotides: TGTGCCAGCAGCGTTCGGGACGACTCCTACGAGCAGTACTTC. It encodes CASSVRDDSYEQYF.

This clonotype was seen many times. The chain is built from TRBV24-1 and TRBJ2-7; a weak D match, TRBD1 (6 bases). V was cut by 2 bases and J by 2 bases, with 21 bases left in between. Per the germline V gene, CDR1 is KGHDR and CDR2 is SFDVKD. The CDR3 is 18 residues long. Here the CDR3 DNA reads TGTGCCACCAGTGATTATGGACAGCCCAAGGGGCCTACCTACGAGCAGTACTTC. Its protein product is CATSDYGQPKGPTYEQYF.

This clonotype was observed a handful of times. One base away lies a much larger clone, so this may be a sequencing read error. The DNA of the CDR3 is TGTGCCAGCAGTGACTGGGAGACCCAGTTCTTC. Protein: CASSDWETQFF. The chain carries TRBV2 and TRBJ2-1; a possible D gene is TRBD2 (5 bases). This CDR3 contains 11 residues. Trimming pared 3 bases from V and 13 bases from J, leaving 10 bases between. Germline V gene data show CDR1 as SNHLY and CDR2 as FYNNEI.

This clonotype was observed a handful of times. J is TRBJ1-2 and V is TRBV7-9; D is ambiguous. Trimming took off 5 bases at V and 3 bases at J, with 13 bases between the two ends. The CDR3 contains 14 residues. Germline CDR1 reads SEHNR; CDR2 reads FQNEAQ (reference sequence). CDR3 sequence reads: CASSPKRTDYGYTF. The CDR3 nucleotides are TGTGCCAGCAGCCCCAAGAGGACGGACTATGGCTACACCTTC. The whole variable domain, filled in from reference TRBV7-9 and TRBJ1-2, reads DTGVSQNPRHKITKRGQNVTFRCDPISEHNRLYWYRQTLGQGPEFLTYFQNEAQLEKSRLLSDRFSAERPKGSFSTLEIQRTEQGDSAMYLCASSPKRTDYGYTFGSGTRLTVV.

This chain uses TRBV12-3 or TRBV12-4 with TRBJ1-1, with 8 positions matching TRBD1. The CDR3 contains 14 residues. V trimming: 4 bases; J trimming: 3 bases; junction bases outside the gene matches: 4. CDR3 amino acids: CASSWTGWDTEAFF. CDR3 bases: TGTGCCAGCAGTTGGACAGGGTGGGACACTGAAGCTTTCTTT.

The chain carries TRBV20-1 and TRBJ2-5; perhaps TRBD2 as D (6 bases). V shed 6 bases and J shed 5 bases, with 13 bases lying between them. Germline assignment: CDR1 DFQATT and CDR2 SNEGSKA (reference sequence). The CDR3 length is 12 residues. The CDR3 DNA reads as TGCAGTGCCGGGAATCTAGCGGAGACCCAGTACTTC. The encoded protein is CSAGNLAETQYF.

The chain's CDR3 is CAISESAQGNEKLFF. CDR3 DNA sequence: TGTGCCATCAGTGAGTCGGCCCAGGGTAATGAAAAACTGTTTTTT. The V gene is TRBV10-3, the J gene TRBJ1-4; possible D gene TRBD1, 5 bases. The CDR3 spans 15 residues. Per germline, CDR1 ENHRY and CDR2 SYGVKD. The V end was cut by 0 bases, the J end by 4 bases, with 9 bases between.

The chain carries TRBV29-1 and TRBJ2-1; D gene ambiguous. TRBJ2-7 matches the DNA end more closely, so the J call is doubtful. Per the germline V gene, CDR1 is SQVTM and CDR2 is ANQGSEA. This CDR3 has 13 residues. The CDR3 region is CSVAKSSYNEQYF. In DNA, the CDR3 is TGCAGCGTTGCCAAGAGCTCCTACAATGAGCAGTACTTC.

This clonotype was seen at least ten times. The V gene is TRBV29-1, the J gene TRBJ2-1; TRBD1 is a possible D gene (6 bases). The CDR3 consists of 14 residues. Between the trimmed V and J ends, which lost 4 bases and 4 bases, there was a span of 14 bases. Per the germline V gene, CDR1 is SQVTM and CDR2 is ANQGSEA. Here the CDR3 DNA reads TGCAGCGTTGCTGCCAGGGGTCCTTACAATGAGCAGTTCTTC. It yields the protein CSVAARGPYNEQFF.

This clonotype was counted between two and nine times. The rearrangement links TRBV25-1 to TRBJ2-1; a possible D gene is TRBD2 (6 bases). CDR1 and CDR2 (germline): MGHDK, SYGVNS. V was trimmed by 4 bases and J by 2 bases, leaving 12 bases between them. The CDR3 is made up of 15 amino acids. This CDR3 reads CASSGGVVAYNEQFF. Here the CDR3 DNA reads TGTGCCAGCAGTGGGGGGGTCGTAGCCTACAATGAGCAGTTCTTC.

This CDR3 is CASSIWSSSYEQYF. CDR3 nucleotide sequence: TGTGCCAGCAGTATATGGAGTAGCTCCTACGAGCAGTACTTC. This chain links TRBV6-5 with TRBJ2-7; D gene ambiguous. With 5 bases removed from V and 0 bases from J, the gap between germline ends came to 11 bases. Looked up from germline, CDR1 is MNHEY and CDR2 is SVGAGI. CDR3 size: 14 residues.